The 17 T cell receptor beta chains below all came from one sample that was sequenced in a study of control samples from healthy donors and cancer patients. Here immunoSEQ multiplex PCR was the method, and the copy in TCRdb shows in-frame clones only, minus some. The table records 250,000 to 300,000 clones, about 80% of them present only once. Sequencing input: PBMCs. The receptors shown here come from a woman aged 55-69 years with lung cancer.

The chain recombines TRBV5-7 with TRBJ1-4; D is unresolved. TRBV5-7 is flagged as an ORF with uncertain function. Trimming cost V 4 bases and J 12 bases, with 13 bases left between them. The CDR3 extends over 12 amino acids. The CDR3 DNA follows: TGTGCCAGCAGCCCCGCGCTAGGAGAACTGTTTTTT. Its translation: CASSPALGELFF.

This chain connects TRBV5-1 to TRBJ2-5; no definite D call. Germline CDR1 SGHRS, CDR2 YFSETQ. V lost 0 bases, J lost 7 bases, and 13 bases lay in between. The CDR3 consists of 14 residues. CDR3 sequence (DNA): TGCGCCAGCAGCTTGGGTGAGGTTCGAGGGACCCAGTACTTC. Translation gives CASSLGEVRGTQYF.

This clone was counted at least ten times. The chain employs TRBV7-3 and TRBJ2-7; D is unresolved. The V gene lost 2 bases and the J gene lost 6 bases, with 11 bases spanning the gap. The CDR3 has 13 amino acids. Germline V gene lookup returns CDR1 SGHTA and CDR2 FQGTGA. CDR3 residues: CASSLGPLREQYF. CDR3 bases: TGTGCCAGCAGCTTAGGGCCCCTACGCGAGCAGTACTTC.

This clone was counted once. The V call is TRBV5-6, the J call TRBJ2-6; 11 bases match TRBD2. In germline, CDR1 is SGHDT, CDR2 YYEEEE. Germline trimming cut 3 bases from V and 1 base from J; bases unmatched to any gene: 3. This CDR3 is built from 17 residues. The CDR3 nucleotides read TGTGCCAGCAGCTACGGGACTAGCGGTTCTGGGGCCAACGTCCTGACTTTC. As protein: CASSYGTSGSGANVLTF.

This chain joins TRBV11-3 and TRBJ2-1, with no clear D. Germline lookup yields CDR1 SGHNT and CDR2 YENEEA. V shed 0 bases and J shed 3 bases, with 3 bases lying between them. The CDR3 totals 13 residues. The DNA of the CDR3 is TGTGCCAGCAGCTTAGACGACTACAATGAGCAGTTCTTC. The encoded protein is CASSLDDYNEQFF.

CDR3 in amino acids: CASSLVAPGETQYF. The CDR3 DNA reads as TGCGCCAGCAGCTTGGTAGCCCCCGGGGAGACCCAGTACTTC. V gene TRBV5-1 combines with J gene TRBJ2-5; D is ambiguous. The length of the CDR3 is 14 residues. Per the germline V gene, CDR1 is SGHRS and CDR2 is YFSETQ. V gave up 0 bases and J gave up 5 bases, with 11 bases separating them.

The rearrangement uses TRBV10-3 and TRBJ1-1, with D uncertain. V was pared by 8 bases and J by 3 bases, with 10 bases between. The length of the CDR3 is 12 residues. CDR1 and CDR2 (germline): ENHRY, SYGVKD. This CDR3 is CAIGGRDTEAFF. CDR3 coding DNA: TGTGCCATCGGAGGGAGGGACACTGAAGCTTTCTTT.

This chain connects TRBV30 to TRBJ2-7; 7 bases agree with TRBD2. The CDR3 has 14 amino acids. Trimming cost V 4 bases and J 4 bases; bases outside gene matches: 10. Per the germline V gene, CDR1 is GTSNPN and CDR2 is SVGIG (reference sequence). The CDR3 DNA sequence: TGTGCCTGGACCCGCTGGGGGGGGTCATACGAGCAGTACTTC. This gives the protein CAWTRWGGSYEQYF. Full variable domain (remainder filled in from reference TRBV30 and TRBJ2-7): SQTIHQWPATLVQPVGSPLSLECTVEGTSNPNLYWYRQAAGRGLQLLFYSVGIGQISSEVPQNLSASRPQDRQFILSSKKLLLSDSGFYLCAWTRWGGSYEQYFGPGTRLTVT.

The chain couples TRBV6-5 to TRBJ1-2; 10 positions agree with TRBD1. This CDR3 contains 13 residues. The ends lost 5 bases at V and 6 bases at J; junction bases unmatched: 3. The germline V gene has CDR1 MNHEY and CDR2 SVGAGI. The CDR3 sequence is CASSRQGADGYTF. The CDR3 region has the DNA TGTGCCAGCAGTCGACAGGGGGCGGATGGCTACACCTTC.

The chain couples TRBV5-1 to TRBJ2-1; 9 bases line up with TRBD2. V was pared by 3 bases and J by 6 bases, with 19 bases of the junction left unmatched. Per the germline V gene, CDR1 is SGHRS and CDR2 is YFSETQ. CDR3 length: 19 amino acids. Written as DNA, the CDR3 is TGCGCCAGCAGCTGGCAACCTTCCCTTTTTAGCGGGAGTCTCAATGAGCAGTTCTTC. It specifies CASSWQPSLFSGSLNEQFF.

This clone was counted a few times. The chain links TRBV19 to TRBJ1-2; a possible D gene is TRBD1 (6 bases). Deletions cut 3 bases from V and 8 bases from J, with 13 bases between. The CDR3 totals 13 residues. Germline CDR1 reads LNHDA; CDR2 reads SQIVND (reference sequence). The CDR3: CASSIMGAEGYTF. The CDR3 region has the DNA TGTGCCAGTAGTATTATGGGGGCGGAAGGCTACACCTTC. The variable domain in full, with the rest retrieved from reference TRBV19 and TRBJ1-2, is DGGITQSPKYLFRKEGQNVTLSCEQNLNHDAMYWYRQDPGQGLRLIYYSQIVNDFQKGDIAEGYSVSREKKESFPLTVTSAQKNPTAFYLCASSIMGAEGYTFGSGTRLTVV.

The chain recombines TRBV28 with TRBJ2-7, with 7 bases fitting TRBD2. The V gene's germline CDR1 is MDHEN and CDR2 SYDVKM. V gave up 2 bases and J gave up 3 bases; unmatched junction bases: 7. This CDR3 region has 15 residues. The CDR3 reads CASSLRGAGNYEQYF. The CDR3 bases are TGTGCCAGCAGTTTAAGGGGAGCGGGGAACTACGAGCAGTACTTC.

This clone has a handful of counts. The rearrangement uses TRBV18 and TRBJ2-7; either TRBD1 or TRBD2 may fit D (5 bases each). The CDR3 sequence is 13 residues long. Germline-derived CDR1 and CDR2 are KGHSH and LQKENI. Trimming cost V 3 bases and J 5 bases, with 11 bases left between them. In DNA form, the CDR3 reads TGTGCCAGCTCACCGGGAGAGGGGCACGAGCAGTACTTC. This encodes CASSPGEGHEQYF.

As DNA, the CDR3 is TGTGCCAGCACCCGAGGTAATGAGCAGTTCTTC. It codes for CASTRGNEQFF. The chain combines TRBV12-3 or TRBV12-4 with TRBJ2-1; D is undetermined. The CDR3 contains 11 residues. The ends were cut back, 7 bases at V and 7 bases at J, with 8 bases in the middle.

This chain connects TRBV13 to TRBJ2-1, with 11 bases matching TRBD2. The CDR3 consists of 12 residues. CDR1 and CDR2 from the germline V gene are PRHDT and FYEKMQ (reference sequence). With V trimmed by 5 bases and J by 12 bases, 3 bases remained unmatched. CDR3: CASSLGLAGQFF. The CDR3 coding sequence is TGTGCCAGCAGCCTCGGACTAGCGGGGCAGTTCTTC. The entire variable domain, with the rest obtained from reference TRBV13 and TRBJ2-1, is as follows: AAGVIQSPRHLIKEKRETATLKCYPIPRHDTVYWYQQGPGQDPQFLISFYEKMQSDKGSIPDRFSAQQFSDYHSELNMSSLELGDSALYFCASSLGLAGQFFGPGTRLTVL.

The chain uses TRBV7-2 and TRBJ1-2, with a tentative D call TRBD1 (6 bases). V lost 3 bases and J lost 8, with 13 bases in between. The CDR3 is 13 amino acids. Per the germline V gene, CDR1 is SGHTA and CDR2 is FQGNSA. CDR3 amino acids: CASSFQGIDGYTF. CDR3 nucleotides: TGTGCCAGCAGCTTCCAGGGGATAGACGGCTACACCTTC.

The CDR3 coding sequence is TGTGCCAGCAGCTCAGCCACCCCCAGTTCACCCCTCCACTTT. This gives the protein CASSSATPSSPLHF. The chain joins TRBV9 to TRBJ1-6; D not certain. Germline lookup yields CDR1 SGDLS and CDR2 YYNGEE. This CDR3 is built from 14 residues. V was pared by 4 bases and J by 9 bases, with 14 bases between.